These T cell receptor beta chains were read from a single sample in a study of long-term antiretroviral therapy in people with HIV. Sequenced by immunoSEQ multiplex PCR; TCRdb stores in-frame clones only, minus some. The sample includes about 22,000 clones, 85% of them seen just once. The starting material was unsorted PBMCs, obtained 1.6 years after starting antiretroviral therapy. The receptors originated from a man aged 40-50 years with HIV. Both conserved end residues are part of each CDR3. A D gene is named only where the DNA matches it firmly. Clone sizes are given selectively: once, few, many, or a class where the clone is expanded.

size: -
J: TRBJ1-3
V: TRBV19
D: TRBD1
CDR3: CASSPGQGAPEYF
DNA: TGTGCCAGTAGTCCCGGACAGGGGGCCCCGGAATATTTT

size: -
J: TRBJ1-2
V: TRBV7-2
D: -
CDR3: CASSLGQANYGYTF
DNA: TGTGCCAGCAGCTTAGGACAGGCGAACTATGGCTACACCTTC

size: once
J: TRBJ2-3
V: TRBV11-2
D: -
CDR3: CASSLVTDTQYF
DNA: TGTGCCAGCAGCTTAGTCACAGATACGCAGTATTTT

size: -
J: TRBJ2-1
V: TRBV10-3
D: -
CDR3: CAISGHFSINYNEQFF
DNA: TGTGCCATCAGTGGGCACTTCTCCATTAATTACAATGAGCAGTTCTTC

size: -
J: TRBJ2-1
V: TRBV15
D: TRBD2
CDR3: CATSRGRTSRGNEQFF
DNA: TGTGCCACCAGCAGGGGCAGGACTAGCAGGGGTAATGAGCAGTTCTTC

size: -
J: TRBJ2-7
V: TRBV5-6
D: TRBD2
CDR3: CASSRSGGNEQYF
DNA: TGTGCCAGCAGCAGGTCGGGAGGGAACGAGCAGTACTTC

size: -
J: TRBJ2-7
V: TRBV5-4
D: -
CDR3: CASSLGDGPYEQYF
DNA: TGTGCCAGCAGCTTGGGGGACGGCCCCTACGAGCAGTACTTC

size: -
J: TRBJ1-1
V: TRBV27
D: -
CDR3: CASSFGGLVTEAFF
DNA: TGTGCCAGCAGTTTTGGGGGGTTGGTCACTGAAGCTTTCTTT

size: -
J: TRBJ2-1
V: TRBV5-1
D: -
CDR3: CASSPGQYNEQFF
DNA: TGCGCCAGCAGTCCAGGACAGTACAATGAGCAGTTCTTC

size: -
J: TRBJ2-2
V: TRBV10-3
D: -
CDR3: CAISGREALSGELFF
DNA: TGTGCCATCAGTGGGAGGGAGGCCCTTTCCGGGGAGCTGTTTTTT

size: -
J: TRBJ1-1
V: TRBV6-6
D: -
CDR3: CASSYPPQGNTEAFF
DNA: TGTGCCAGCAGTTACCCACCACAGGGGAACACTGAAGCTTTCTTT

size: -
J: TRBJ2-7
V: TRBV19
D: -
CDR3: CASTLSHTGKYEQYF
DNA: TGTGCCAGTACCCTTAGCCATACAGGGAAATACGAGCAGTACTTC

size: -
J: TRBJ2-1
V: TRBV11-3
D: TRBD2
CDR3: CASSPPAGLAGYNEQFF
DNA: TGTGCCAGCAGCCCCCCGGCGGGCCTAGCGGGGTACAATGAGCAGTTCTTC

size: -
J: TRBJ2-7
V: TRBV9
D: -
CDR3: CASSVGYSSYEQYF
DNA: TGTGCCAGCAGCGTAGGCTATTCGAGCTACGAGCAGTACTTC

size: -
J: TRBJ1-2
V: TRBV4-2
D: -
CDR3: CASSLQGAANYGYTF
DNA: TGTGCCAGCAGCCTACAGGGTGCAGCTAACTATGGCTACACCTTC

size: -
J: TRBJ2-7
V: TRBV7-8
D: -
CDR3: CASSLDGTSSYEQYF
DNA: TGTGCCAGCAGCTTAGACGGGACATCCTCCTACGAGCAGTACTTC

size: -
J: TRBJ2-2
V: TRBV29-1
D: -
CDR3: CSGSHYPTGELFF
DNA: TGCAGCGGATCCCACTACCCGACCGGGGAGCTGTTTTTT

size: -
J: TRBJ2-6
V: TRBV27
D: TRBD1
CDR3: CASRHGTGEDGANVLTF
DNA: TGTGCCAGCAGACATGGGACAGGAGAAGATGGGGCCAACGTCCTGACTTTC

size: -
J: TRBJ2-2
V: TRBV5-1
D: -
CDR3: CASSLAEGRSTGELFF
DNA: TGCGCCAGCAGCTTGGCCGAGGGGCGGAGCACCGGGGAGCTGTTTTTT

size: -
J: TRBJ2-1
V: TRBV7-3
D: TRBD2
CDR3: CASSLSGLAGEEQFF
DNA: TGTGCCAGCAGCTTATCAGGGCTAGCGGGGGAAGAGCAGTTCTTC